The entry below gives a single T cell receptor beta chain sequence along with its context. This entry belongs to a study of blood T cell repertoires in COVID-19. Study as a whole: Samples representing acute and convalescent COVID-19 were sourced from the United States, Italy and Spain. The analysed material was cDNA or gDNA that came from T cells, B-cell-depleted T cells, or PBMCs.

The CDR3 is 18 amino acids. Germline CDR1 is MNHEY and CDR2 is SVGEGT. V was clipped by 5 bases and J by 2 bases; unmatched bases: 10. In the authors' methods: Amplification of reference gene primers provided the estimated nucleated cell counts. TCRdb's table, derived via immunoSEQ multiplex PCR, lists solely in-frame clones and lacks some. V and J calls and clone size come straight from that table; D and trimming were deduced from the DNA. Of a few hundred thousand clones listed, around 86% are singletons. The TCR originated in a man between 40 and 49 years old who had recovered from COVID-19. The rearrangement uses TRBV6-2 or TRBV6-3 and TRBJ2-6; TRBD1 agrees at 9 bases. Sequencing was carried out using peripheral blood. CDR3 protein: CASSPLGTGGPGANVLTF. In nucleotides, the CDR3 is TGTGCCAGCAGTCCCTTAGGTACAGGGGGCCCTGGGGCCAACGTCCTGACTTTC.